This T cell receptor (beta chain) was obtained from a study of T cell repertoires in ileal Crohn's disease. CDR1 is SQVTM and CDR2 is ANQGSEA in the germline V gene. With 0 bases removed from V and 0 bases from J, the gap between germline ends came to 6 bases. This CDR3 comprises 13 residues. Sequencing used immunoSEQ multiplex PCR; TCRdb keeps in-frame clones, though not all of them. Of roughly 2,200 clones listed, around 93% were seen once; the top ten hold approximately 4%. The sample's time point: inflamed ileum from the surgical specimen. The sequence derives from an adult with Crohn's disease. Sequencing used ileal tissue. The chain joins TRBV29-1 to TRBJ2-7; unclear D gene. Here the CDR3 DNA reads TGCAGCGTTGAAGATTGGCGCTCCTACGAGCAGTACTTC. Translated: CSVEDWRSYEQYF.